This passage covers 8 T cell receptor beta chains from one sample sequenced in a study of blood T cell repertoires in COVID-19. Clones were sequenced by immunoSEQ multiplex PCR, and TCRdb holds only the in-frame ones, with some missing. The repertoire holds about 300,000 clones, with 88% as singletons. The sample consisted of peripheral blood. The receptors were gathered from a man aged 18 to 29 with active or convalescent COVID-19.

The chain is built from TRBV12-3 or TRBV12-4 and TRBJ1-2; 9 positions agree with TRBD1. The CDR3 runs 12 residues. The junction had 8 bases not matched to a gene; V was cut back by 6 bases and J by 12 bases. The CDR3 DNA follows: TGTGCCAGCAGACCAGCGACAGGGGGGGACACCTTC. Its translation is CASRPATGGDTF.

The genes are TRBV18 and TRBJ1-1; D unresolved. The CDR3 runs to 16 residues. The germline CDR1 and CDR2 sequences are KGHSH and LQKENI. Trimming removed 2 bases from V and 0 bases from J, with 13 bases in between. The CDR3: CASSPIFGRMNTEAFF. The CDR3 nucleotides are TGTGCCAGCTCACCAATTTTTGGCAGAATGAACACTGAAGCTTTCTTT.

The chain couples TRBV15 to TRBJ1-4; a weak D match, TRBD1 (6 bases). Germline assignment: CDR1 LNHNV and CDR2 YYDKDF (reference sequence). V was cut by 0 bases and J by 7 bases, with 15 bases left in between. The CDR3 covers 16 residues. The CDR3 loop reads CATSRDQRGFPEKLFF. In nucleotides, the CDR3 is TGTGCCACCAGCAGAGATCAGAGGGGGTTTCCTGAAAAACTGTTTTTT.

The rearrangement uses TRBV5-1 and TRBJ2-7; D perhaps matches TRBD1 (6 bases). Germline CDR1 and CDR2: SGHRS and YFSETQ. There are 15 residues in the CDR3. V was pared by 0 bases and J by 0 bases, with 10 bases between. CDR3 bases: TGCGCCAGCAGCTTGGGGGGGCCCCCCTCCTACGAGCAGTACTTC. This sequence encodes CASSLGGPPSYEQYF.

Worth noting for this clone: Other nucleotide sequences from this sample produce the same CDR3. The V and J genes are TRBV12-3 or TRBV12-4 and TRBJ2-7, with 7 bases fitting TRBD1. This CDR3 spans 13 amino acids. The V segment lost 5 bases and the J segment 2 bases; nucleotides outside the gene matches: 3. The CDR3 DNA reads TGTGCCAGCAGTCCGGGACAGACCTACGAGCAGTACTTC. Translating it yields CASSPGQTYEQYF.

The chain recombines TRBV7-9 with TRBJ2-4; 8 positions match TRBD2. The CDR3 has 14 amino acids. Germline CDR1 is SEHNR and CDR2 is FQNEAQ (reference sequence). V lost 7 bases to trimming and J lost 6 bases; unmatched junction nucleotides: 8. Here the CDR3 reads CASTTAGALNIQYF. As DNA, the CDR3 is TGTGCCAGCACCACAGCGGGGGCCCTAAACATTCAGTACTTC.

The chain recombines TRBV5-8 with TRBJ2-2; D may be TRBD2 (5 bases). From germline, CDR1 is SGHTS and CDR2 YDEGEE. CDR3 length equals 16 residues. Trimming took 0 bases from V and 6 from J, leaving 15 bases between them. The CDR3 loop is CASSLVLGPGAGELFF. CDR3 in DNA: TGTGCCAGCAGCTTGGTATTGGGCCCCGGGGCCGGGGAGCTGTTTTTT.

This clone was found a few times. The gene calls are TRBV2 and TRBJ1-5; 11 bases align to TRBD1. V lost 6 bases, J lost 7 bases, and 8 bases stayed unmatched. The V gene's germline CDR1 is SNHLY and CDR2 FYNNEI. The CDR3 totals 15 residues. Here the CDR3 DNA reads TGTGCCAGCAGGATAGGACAGGGGGCGGGCCAGCCCCAGCATTTT. This codes for CASRIGQGAGQPQHF.